Ten or more counts support the clone carrying this T cell receptor beta chain. Its specificity is unknown. An equimolar mix of two oligonucleotides served as the beta constant-region primer for TRBC1 and TRBC2. Four rounds of PCR amplified the ligated cDNA using nested alpha and beta constant-region primers plus SP2. Each CDR3 protein is one row after TCRdb ran MiXCR on the UMI-ligation and nested PCR reads. The sample holds over 65,000 distinct CDR3 sequences, about 8.2% seen once. These data originate in a study of naive and memory T cell subsets. Study-wide findings and caveats: Clonotypes here are unpaired alpha or beta chain sequences.

V lost 5 bases and J lost 2, with 13 bases in between. Germline V gene data show CDR1 as LNHDA and CDR2 as SQIVND (reference sequence). The CDR3 extends over 15 amino acids. CMV status came from CD4+ IFNgamma after overnight CMV lysate stimulation. The sequence derives from a human donor in good health. The genes are TRBV19 and TRBJ1-5, with D unresolved. Sequencing was done on a sample of naive CD8+ T cells from blood. CDR3 bases: TGTGCCAGTAGTCCATCGTCGATGGGCAATCAGCCCCAGCATTTT. This encodes CASSPSSMGNQPQHF.